The sequence of this T cell receptor (beta chain) was determined in a study of read filtering for tumor transcriptome and immune sequencing. For the study at large: Fewer than 10 patients were R-ISS I, 16 were R-ISS II, six or seven were R-ISS III. Transcriptome libraries were built from DNase-treated RNA.

Study outcomes and limitations: Sorted CD138-negative bone marrow cells were not purified T cells.

The CDR3 has 17 residues. Germline values: CDR1 SGHRS, CDR2 YFSETQ. After removal of 4 bases from V and 0 bases from J, the junction contained 12 bases not matched to a gene. This library used roughly 430 ng RNA and molecular barcoded adaptors spanning alpha/delta and beta/gamma chains. TCRdb recomputed calls from the reads with MiXCR, one row per CDR3 protein. The sample has more than 45,000 distinct CDR3 sequences, 12% seen once. This clonotype occurred many times. Its antigen is still unknown. Sequences were obtained from a population of CD138-negative cells sorted from bone marrow. The sequence was obtained from a donor aged 40 or older with multiple myeloma. V usage is TRBV5-1 and J usage is TRBJ1-1; 7 bases are a match to TRBD1. The CDR3 loop is CASSGTPGQLLNTEAFF. CDR3 DNA: TGCGCCAGCAGCGGAACACCGGGACAGCTCCTGAACACTGAAGCTTTCTTT. Full variable domain (rest looked up from reference TRBV5-1 and TRBJ1-1): KAGVTQTPRYLIKTRGQQVTLSCSPISGHRSVSWYQQTPGQGLQFLFEYFSETQRNKGNFPGRFSGRQFSNSRSEMNVSTLELGDSALYLCASSGTPGQLLNTEAFFGQGTRLTVV.